The clone carrying this T cell receptor (beta chain) turned up a few times. Antigen specificity is unknown. The CDR3 contains 15 residues. The germline V gene has CDR1 MNHEY and CDR2 SVGAGI. J gave up 5 bases and V 1 base, and 5 bases lay outside the gene matches. The data derive from a study of T cell repertoires in cytomegalovirus infection. Study overall: Alongside well-studied HLA-B-restricted CMV epitopes, recently identified HLA-C-restricted CMV epitopes were also used. Based on public TCR beta signatures, there were indications of CMV infection and of a matching HLA type.

TCRdb reprocessed the reads via MiXCR and lists one record per CDR3 protein. The sample lists 55,000 to 85,000 distinct CDR3 sequences; roughly 22% were seen once. Whole-study results and caveats: CMV carriers with the relevant HLA were identified by cumulative public TCR beta family frequency. Dominating the ex vivo response were HLA-C-restricted CMV-specific TCR beta clonotypes.

Sequencing used CD8+ T cells from cultured PBMCs, obtained from culture after CMV antigen stimulation. The clonotype was recovered from a human donor in good health (CMV status not recorded). Some clones in this sample may be carry-over from other donors' samples. J is TRBJ1-1 and V is TRBV6-5, with 9 positions matching TRBD1. CDR3 loop: CASSYLDRGGTEAFF. In nucleotides, the CDR3 is TGTGCCAGCAGTTACTTGGACAGGGGAGGAACTGAAGCTTTCTTT.